Listed below are T cell receptor beta chains from one sample, sequenced in a study of T cell repertoires in cytomegalovirus infection. Using its own MiXCR run on the reads, TCRdb lists one record per CDR3 protein. The sample has about 190,000 distinct CDR3 sequences; roughly 30% are singletons. Sequencing used PBMCs. These receptors originate from a human donor in good health (CMV status not recorded). Some clones in this sample may be carry-over from other donors' samples. CDR3s include the opening cysteine and the closing phenylalanine or tryptophan. D genes are given only for firm matches. Clone size, where shown, is once, few, many, or a class for clones that have expanded.

>.|.|TRBV4-1|TRBJ1-5
CASSQERFSNQPQHF
TGCGCCAGCAGCCAAGAAAGGTTTAGCAATCAGCCCCAGCATTTT
>.|.|TRBV24-1|TRBJ2-7
CATSDSEREPGQREQYF
TGTGCCACCAGTGATTCAGAGAGGGAGCCGGGCCAACGCGAGCAGTACTTC
>.|.|TRBV5-1|TRBJ2-7
CASSLPSAHLSYEQYF
TGCGCCAGCAGCTTGCCGAGTGCGCACCTCTCCTACGAGCAGTACTTC
>.|many|TRBV7-2|TRBJ1-2
CASSRGNTPLYGYTF
TGTGCCAGCAGCCGAGGGAACACCCCTCTCTATGGCTACACCTTC
>.|.|TRBV12-3/TRBV12-4|TRBJ1-2
CASSSSTLLTGYTF
TGTGCCAGCAGTTCATCTACCCTACTGACCGGCTACACCTTC
>.|.|TRBV15|TRBJ1-1
CATSRDAAMNTEAFF
TGTGCCACCAGCAGAGATGCGGCTATGAACACTGAAGCTTTCTTT
>.|.|TRBV7-3|TRBJ1-1
CASSLEEGDTEAFF
TGTGCCAGCAGCTTAGAGGAAGGGGACACTGAAGCTTTCTTT
>TRBD2|.|TRBV6-6|TRBJ2-3
CASSYSLAGGTDTQYF
TGTGCCAGCAGTTACTCGCTAGCGGGGGGCACAGATACGCAGTATTTT
>TRBD2|.|TRBV6-6|TRBJ2-5
CASSYSTSGGAEGETQYF
TGTGCCAGCAGTTACTCGACGAGCGGGGGGGCAGAAGGAGAGACCCAGTACTTC
>.|.|TRBV7-8|TRBJ2-5
CASTKRGGKETQYF
TGTGCCAGCACCAAAAGGGGTGGTAAGGAGACCCAGTACTTC
>TRBD1|.|TRBV6-5|TRBJ1-3
CASRSTGERNTIYF
TGTGCCAGCAGGTCTACAGGGGAGAGGAACACCATATATTTT
>.|.|TRBV7-2|TRBJ1-2
CASSLSLANYGYTF
TGTGCCAGCAGCTTAAGTTTAGCTAACTATGGCTACACCTTC
>.|.|TRBV2|TRBJ1-5
CASTSRIAQPQHF
TGTGCCAGCACCTCCAGGATTGCCCAGCCCCAGCATTTT
>TRBD2|.|TRBV11-2|TRBJ2-3
CASSRHAGGPQDTQYF
TGTGCCAGCAGCCGCCACGCGGGGGGACCACAAGATACGCAGTATTTT
>.|few|TRBV5-4|TRBJ1-2
CASSLGIGYGYTF
TGTGCCAGCAGTCTGGGGATCGGCTATGGCTACACCTTC
>.|.|TRBV24-1|TRBJ2-1
CATSEAGRPYNEQFF
TGTGCCACCAGTGAGGCAGGGAGACCGTACAATGAGCAGTTCTTC
>TRBD1|.|TRBV5-6|TRBJ1-3
CASSSLTGGSGNTIYF
TGTGCCAGCAGCTCCTTAACAGGGGGCTCCGGAAACACCATATATTTT
>.|once|TRBV5-1|TRBJ1-1
CASSLEGSLNSGAFF
TGCGCCAGCAGCTTGGAGGGCAGCTTGAATAGTGGAGCTTTCTTT
>.|.|TRBV5-4|TRBJ2-2
CASSLGGLAPGTGELFF
TGTGCCAGCAGCTTGGGAGGGCTCGCCCCCGGCACCGGGGAGCTGTTTTTT
>.|many|TRBV15|TRBJ1-2
CATSPSRGEYGYTF
TGTGCCACCAGCCCCTCGAGGGGAGAGTATGGCTACACCTTC
>.|.|TRBV2|TRBJ1-2
CASSDLRTEGYTF
TGTGCCAGCAGTGACTTACGGACGGAAGGCTACACCTTC
>.|few|TRBV11-2|TRBJ1-4
CASSRTEKLFF
TGTGCCAGCAGCCGCACAGAAAAACTGTTTTTT
>.|.|TRBV12-3/TRBV12-4|TRBJ2-1
CASSPRGRGGMNEQFF
TGTGCCAGCAGTCCCCGGGGGAGGGGGGGTATGAATGAGCAGTTCTTC
>.|.|TRBV6-1|TRBJ2-5
CASSDPAGRETQYF
TGTGCCAGCAGTGATCCAGCGGGCCGAGAGACCCAGTACTTC
>TRBD1|many|TRBV7-2|TRBJ1-5
CASSRDRGHQPQHF
TGTGCCAGCAGCCGGGACAGGGGTCATCAGCCCCAGCATTTT
>.|.|TRBV6-5|TRBJ1-2
CASSLLAGDYGYTF
TGTGCCAGCAGCCTCTTGGCAGGGGACTATGGCTACACCTTC
>.|.|TRBV5-1|TRBJ1-1
CASSLVLAGALNTEAFF
TGCGCCAGCAGCTTGGTTTTGGCAGGAGCGTTGAACACTGAAGCTTTCTTT
>TRBD1|.|TRBV19|TRBJ1-2
CASSFGTATNYGYTF
TGTGCCAGTAGCTTTGGGACAGCTACTAACTATGGCTACACCTTC
>TRBD1|.|TRBV6-5|TRBJ1-2
CASSYGLGQLNYGYTF
TGTGCCAGCAGTTACGGGCTGGGACAGCTTAACTATGGCTACACCTTC
>.|.|TRBV6-2/TRBV6-3|TRBJ2-1
CATAQESSYNEQFF
TGTGCCACCGCTCAGGAAAGCTCCTACAATGAGCAGTTCTTC
>.|many|TRBV12-3/TRBV12-4|TRBJ1-1
CASSFPEGTEAFF
TGTGCCAGCAGTTTCCCGGAAGGCACTGAAGCTTTCTTT